This TCR beta chain was obtained from a study of blood T cell repertoires in COVID-19 (TCRdb year 2020). General notes on the study: Samples from collaborators originated in the United States, Italy and Spain and spanned both the acute and convalescent phases of COVID-19. The samples were drawn from the first 160 participants of the ongoing ImmuneRACE study and from over 950 subjects provided by 6 global collaborators. Deeply sampled blood TCRbeta repertoires from subjects exposed to, actively infected with, or recovered from COVID-19 were included in the dataset. Where available, HLA class I and class II types were obtained from metadata supplied by the sample provider rather than from assay-based typing. The prospective study material was composed of cDNA or gDNA derived from T cells, B-cell-depleted T cells, or PBMCs. The repertoires were made available in a free public database intended to serve as a resource for research on the immune response to SARS-CoV-2. Nearly every sample came with metadata listing a de-identified subject ID, COVID-19 status, age in years and sex.

One collaborating source in Seattle enrolled patients during active infection and followed them longitudinally through the course of disease. Collaborating institutions collected whole blood in K2EDTA tubes following their own protocols. For TCRbeta analysis, collaborator samples were shipped as frozen whole blood, as isolated PBMCs, or as DNA extracted from either sample type. As for this clone: Its cognate antigen has yet to be identified. No per-base quality is available; no much larger clone lies one base away.

The immunoSEQ Assay, a bias-controlled multiplex PCR, was used to amplify TCRbeta CDR3 regions from genomic DNA. As for the authors' bioinformatics: Nucleated cell counts per sample were estimated from amplification of reference gene primers within the assay. Sequence reads were collapsed and filtered to measure the absolute abundance of every unique TCRbeta CDR3 rearrangement. For each sample, productive Simpson clonality was calculated by taking the square root of Simpson's diversity index across productive rearrangements. What TCRdb holds here is the immuneACCESS table cut down to in-frame rearrangements. Part of the clones is not present; checked against another copy, under half of the missing clones reflect an unresolved V gene, and the others are unexplained. D and trimming come from the DNA, and the V and J calls and clone size come from that table. The sample table shows about 120,000 clones, and around 89% are seen once. The top ten hold approximately 3.9% of the sample.

What the study reported, not specific to this receptor: The quantity of clinical and demographic metadata differed by source and by participant and was supplied without curation.

Sequencing input: peripheral blood. The origin of this receptor is a woman aged 55-75 years with COVID-19, enrolled during active disease.

The CDR3 region has the sequence CASSTGPTGFYEQYF. The nucleotide sequence is given as TGTGCCAGCAGCACGGGACCGACAGGATTCTACGAGCAGTACTTC. In this chain, TRBV11-1 is recombined with TRBJ2-7; TRBD1 is a possible D gene, resting on 6 matching bases. The germline V gene encodes CDR1 SGHAT and CDR2 FQDESV (reference sequence). The junction carries 17 bases between V and J, which are trimmed by 5 bases and 3 bases respectively. From cysteine to phenylalanine, the CDR3 is 15 amino acids long. Left in the record is the CDR3 DNA by itself, 45 bases read in frame from the first base.